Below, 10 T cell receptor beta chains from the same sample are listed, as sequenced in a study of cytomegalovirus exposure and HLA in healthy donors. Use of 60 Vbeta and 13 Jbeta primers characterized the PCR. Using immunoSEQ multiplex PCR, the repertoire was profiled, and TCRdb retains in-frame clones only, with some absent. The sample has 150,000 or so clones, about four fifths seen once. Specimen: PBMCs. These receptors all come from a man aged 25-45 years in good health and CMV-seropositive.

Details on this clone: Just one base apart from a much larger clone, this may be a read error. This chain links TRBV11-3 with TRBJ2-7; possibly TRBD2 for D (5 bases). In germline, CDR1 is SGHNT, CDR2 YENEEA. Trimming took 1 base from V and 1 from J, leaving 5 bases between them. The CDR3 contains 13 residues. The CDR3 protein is CASSLGTSYEQYF. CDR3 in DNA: TGTGCCAGCAGCTTAGGGACTTCCTACGAGCAGTACTTC.

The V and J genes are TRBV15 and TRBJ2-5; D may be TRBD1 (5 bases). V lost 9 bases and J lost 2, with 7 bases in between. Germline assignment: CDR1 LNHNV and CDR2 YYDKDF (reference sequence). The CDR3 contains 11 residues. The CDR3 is CATGQQETQYF. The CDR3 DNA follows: TGTGCCACAGGACAACAAGAGACCCAGTACTTC.

Here the CDR3 DNA reads TGTGCCAGCAGTAGTTTTAGCGGAGAAGAGACCCAGTACTTC. Translation: CASSSFSGEETQYF. The J gene is TRBJ2-5, the V gene TRBV27; perhaps TRBD2 as D (6 bases). CDR1 and CDR2 (germline): MNHEY, SMNVEV (reference sequence). The CDR3 spans 14 residues. V dropped 5 bases and J dropped 3 bases, with 13 bases sitting between them.

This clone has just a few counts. The CDR3 coding sequence is TGTGCCAGCAGCCCCGGCCGTTGGGCTAGCGGGGCCGTCTACGAGCAGTACTTC. Protein product: CASSPGRWASGAVYEQYF. The V call is TRBV28, the J call TRBJ2-5; TRBD2 matches at 9 bases. The tail of the sequence fits TRBJ2-7 better, so the J call may be wrong. Germline loops: CDR1 MDHEN, CDR2 SYDVKM. The CDR3 runs to 18 residues.

The chain's CDR3 is CASSRTSGRAYEQYF. CDR3 nucleotides: TGTGCCAGCAGTCGGACTAGCGGGAGGGCCTACGAGCAGTACTTC. This chain links TRBV11-2 with TRBJ2-7; TRBD2 matches at 15 bases. V dropped 6 bases and J dropped 2; count of bases not matched to a gene: 2. The CDR3 runs to 15 residues. The germline V gene encodes CDR1 SGHAT and CDR2 FQNNGV.

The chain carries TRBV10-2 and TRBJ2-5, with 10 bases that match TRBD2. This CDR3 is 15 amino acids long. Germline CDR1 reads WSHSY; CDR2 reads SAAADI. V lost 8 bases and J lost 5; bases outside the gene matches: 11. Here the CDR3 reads CASSGSSGGRETQYF. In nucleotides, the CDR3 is TGCGCCAGCTCGGGGTCTAGCGGGGGACGCGAGACCCAGTACTTC.

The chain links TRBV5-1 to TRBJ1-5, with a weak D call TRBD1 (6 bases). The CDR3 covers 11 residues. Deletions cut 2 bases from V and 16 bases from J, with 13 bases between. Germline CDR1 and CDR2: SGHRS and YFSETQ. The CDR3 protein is CASSLTGSRHF. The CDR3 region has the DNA TGCGCCAGCAGCTTAACAGGGTCGCGACATTTT.

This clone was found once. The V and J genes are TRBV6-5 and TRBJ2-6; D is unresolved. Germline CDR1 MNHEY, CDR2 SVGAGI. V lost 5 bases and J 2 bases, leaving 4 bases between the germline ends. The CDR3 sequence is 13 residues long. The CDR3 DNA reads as TGTGCCAGCAGTCCTCCTGGGGCCAACGTCCTGACTTTC. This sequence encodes CASSPPGANVLTF.

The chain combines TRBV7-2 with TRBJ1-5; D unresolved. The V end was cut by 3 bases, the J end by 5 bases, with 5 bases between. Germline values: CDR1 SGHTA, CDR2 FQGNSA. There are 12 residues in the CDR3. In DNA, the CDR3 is TGTGCCAGCAGCTTTAGTGATCAGCCCCAGCATTTT. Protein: CASSFSDQPQHF.

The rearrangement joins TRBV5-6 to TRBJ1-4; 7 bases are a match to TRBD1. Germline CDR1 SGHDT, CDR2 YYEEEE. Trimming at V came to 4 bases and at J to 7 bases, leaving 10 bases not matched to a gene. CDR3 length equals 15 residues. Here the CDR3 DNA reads TGTGCCAGCAGCGACCGACAGGGACCGGGTGAAAAACTGTTTTTT. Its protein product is CASSDRQGPGEKLFF.